The next 30 T cell receptor beta chains were all read from a single sample in a study of cytomegalovirus exposure and HLA in healthy donors. The PCR ran on 60 Vbeta and 13 Jbeta primers. Using immunoSEQ multiplex PCR, the repertoire was profiled, and TCRdb retains in-frame clones only, with some absent. Recorded for this sample: 55,000 to 80,000 clones. The sample consisted of PBMCs. These receptors were collected from a man aged 35 to 55 in good health and CMV-seronegative.

The chain recombines TRBV9 with TRBJ1-4, with 9 bases that match TRBD1. This CDR3 has 14 amino acids. The germline gives CDR1 SGDLS, CDR2 YYNGEE. V lost 4 bases to trimming and J lost 6 bases; unmatched junction nucleotides: 4. CDR3 in DNA: TGTGCCAGCAGCACGACAGGGGGGGATGAAAAACTGTTTTTT. Translation: CASSTTGGDEKLFF. Full variable domain (rest looked up from reference TRBV9 and TRBJ1-4): DSGVTQTPKHLITATGQRVTLRCSPRSGDLSVYWYQQSLDQGLQFLIQYYNGEERAKGNILERFSAQQFPDLHSELNLSSLELGDSALYFCASSTTGGDEKLFFGSGTQLSVL.

The chain is built from TRBV30 and TRBJ1-4; 8 bases line up with TRBD1. CDR3 length: 15 amino acids. Unmatched junction bases numbered 4, after V lost 2 bases and J lost 2 bases. In germline, CDR1 is GTSNPN, CDR2 SVGIG (reference sequence). The CDR3, as DNA: TGTGCCTGGAGTACCCGGACAGGGACTAATGAAAAACTGTTTTTT. Its protein is CAWSTRTGTNEKLFF.

J is TRBJ2-3 and V is TRBV4-2, with 8 positions matching TRBD2. V gave up 0 bases and J gave up 5 bases; unmatched junction bases: 10. Germline V gene sequence: CDR1 LGHNA, CDR2 YNFKEQ. This CDR3 region has 17 residues. The CDR3 DNA sequence: TGTGCCAGCAGCCAAGAGGGGACGTCGGGGGGGCAAGATACGCAGTATTTT. Translating it yields CASSQEGTSGGQDTQYF.

The V gene is TRBV5-1, the J gene TRBJ2-2, with TRBD1 matching over 10 bases. The V gene end was trimmed by 7 bases and the J gene end by 5 bases; junction bases not matched to a gene: 8. This CDR3 spans 15 amino acids. Germline CDR1 is SGHRS and CDR2 is YFSETQ. CDR3 amino acids: CASGHGQGDTGELFF. The CDR3, as DNA: TGCGCCAGCGGACACGGACAGGGGGATACCGGGGAGCTGTTTTTT.

V usage is TRBV2 and J usage is TRBJ1-1; TRBD1 is a possible D gene (5 bases). The CDR3 consists of 13 residues. The V gene lost 4 bases and the J gene lost 1 base, with 7 bases spanning the gap. The germline CDR1 and CDR2 sequences are SNHLY and FYNNEI. The CDR3 region is CASSVGQNTEAFF. CDR3 in DNA: TGTGCCAGCAGTGTAGGACAGAACACTGAAGCTTTCTTT.

The rearrangement joins TRBV10-2 to TRBJ2-4; TRBD1 agrees at 7 bases. The CDR3 sequence is 11 residues long. Germline assignment: CDR1 WSHSY and CDR2 SAAADI. The ends lost 3 bases at V and 12 bases at J; junction bases unmatched: 2. The CDR3 DNA reads TGCGCCAGCAGTGAAGGACAGGATCAGTACTTC. The encoded protein is CASSEGQDQYF.

The rearrangement links TRBV6-1 to TRBJ1-4, with D possibly TRBD1 on 6 matching bases. V was shortened by 6 bases and J by 7 bases, with 18 bases between the two germline ends. The CDR3 is 15 residues long. Germline V lookup: CDR1 MNHNS, CDR2 SASEGT. CDR3 nucleotides: TGTGCCAGCAGACGACAGGACGGTGGAGGTGAAAAACTGTTTTTT. This gives the protein CASRRQDGGGEKLFF.

The chain is built from TRBV4-1 and TRBJ2-7; 7 bases match TRBD1. CDR1 is MGHRA, CDR2 YSYEKL, per germline. V dropped 4 bases and J dropped 2; count of bases not matched to a gene: 5. The CDR3 consists of 14 residues. The CDR3, as DNA: TGCGCCAGCAGCCCTCGGACAGGTACCTACGAGCAGTACTTC. This gives the protein CASSPRTGTYEQYF.

This chain links TRBV9 with TRBJ2-3, with D possibly being TRBD2 (5 bases). Germline V gene lookup returns CDR1 SGDLS and CDR2 YYNGEE. V was pared by 0 bases and J by 3 bases, with 11 bases between. This CDR3 comprises 15 residues. The CDR3 is CASSVAPSTTDTQYF. The CDR3 DNA follows: TGTGCCAGCAGCGTAGCTCCTAGCACGACAGATACGCAGTATTTT.

The rearrangement links TRBV18 to TRBJ2-5, with TRBD2 matching over 9 bases. Germline V gives CDR1 KGHSH, CDR2 LQKENI. V was clipped by 0 bases and J by 7 bases; unmatched bases: 9. The CDR3 loop spans 16 amino acids. CDR3 sequence (DNA): TGTGCCAGCTCACCACCGGCTAGCGGGGCCCCAGGGACCCAGTACTTC. Protein sequence: CASSPPASGAPGTQYF.

This chain joins TRBV6-6 and TRBJ1-4, with D hard to call. The CDR3 runs 15 residues. Per the germline V gene, CDR1 is MNHNY and CDR2 is SVGAGI (reference sequence). Deletions cut 6 bases from V and 4 bases from J, with 15 bases between. The CDR3 spells CASSSLSKRNEKLFF. The CDR3 DNA reads TGTGCCAGCAGCTCCCTGTCCAAGCGTAATGAAAAACTGTTTTTT.

V is TRBV30 and J is TRBJ1-2; D remains ambiguous. CDR1 GTSNPN and CDR2 SVGIG come from the germline V gene (reference sequence). CDR3 length equals 13 residues. Trimming took 2 bases from V and 0 from J, leaving 7 bases between them. The CDR3 here is CAWSPQANYGYTF. CDR3 coding DNA: TGTGCCTGGAGTCCCCAGGCTAACTATGGCTACACCTTC.

The CDR3 DNA is TGTGCCATCAACATGGGACAGGGGTCCTACGAGCAGTACTTC. Translation gives CAINMGQGSYEQYF. The chain has TRBV10-3 and TRBJ2-7; 10 nucleotides agree with TRBD1. The CDR3 totals 14 residues. Germline loops: CDR1 ENHRY, CDR2 SYGVKD. V lost 7 bases, J lost 1 base, and 4 bases stayed unmatched.

The V call is TRBV9, the J call TRBJ1-1; weak D call: TRBD1 (5 bases). The CDR3 is 13 amino acids. V shed 2 bases and J shed 4 bases, with 9 bases lying between them. Germline-derived CDR1 and CDR2 are SGDLS and YYNGEE. The CDR3 sequence: CASSVTQGTEAFF. The CDR3 DNA reads TGTGCCAGCAGCGTCACTCAGGGCACTGAAGCTTTCTTT.

This chain connects TRBV28 to TRBJ2-5; 8 bases line up with TRBD2. The CDR3 is made up of 15 amino acids. Germline trimming cut 5 bases from V and 1 base from J; bases unmatched to any gene: 6. Looked up from germline, CDR1 is MDHEN and CDR2 is SYDVKM. CDR3 amino acids: CASSQPTSGQETQYF. CDR3 coding DNA: TGTGCCAGCAGTCAACCCACTAGCGGCCAAGAGACCCAGTACTTC. Full variable domain (missing parts from reference TRBV28 and TRBJ2-5): DVKVTQSSRYLVKRTGEKVFLECVQDMDHENMFWYRQDPGLGLRLIYFSYDVKMKEKGDIPEGYSVSREKKERFSLILESASTNQTSMYLCASSQPTSGQETQYFGPGTRLLVL.

The gene calls are TRBV7-2 and TRBJ2-5; a weak D match, TRBD1 (5 bases). Germline V gene lookup returns CDR1 SGHTA and CDR2 FQGNSA. The length of the CDR3 is 15 residues. The V and J ends lost 3 bases and 2 bases respectively, with 13 bases between them. CDR3 bases: TGTGCCAGCAGCTTCCAGGGCTCGGTTCAAGAGACCCAGTACTTC. The encoded protein is CASSFQGSVQETQYF.

The chain carries TRBV5-4 and TRBJ1-5, with TRBD1 matching 7 bases. The CDR3 is 15 amino acids. CDR1 SGHNT and CDR2 YYREEE come from the germline V gene (reference sequence). J was trimmed by 2 bases and V by 4 bases; bases with no gene match: 6. The CDR3 spells CASSLQGVGNQPQHF. CDR3 sequence (DNA): TGTGCCAGCAGCCTCCAGGGGGTTGGCAATCAGCCCCAGCATTTT.

The J gene is TRBJ1-1, the V gene TRBV9, with a tentative D call TRBD1 (6 bases). Trimming stripped 10 bases from V and 1 base from J, with 17 bases between. The CDR3 length is 14 residues. CDR1 and CDR2 (germline): SGDLS, YYNGEE. The CDR3 reads CASSQGGGNTEAFF. The CDR3 nucleotides are TGTGCCTCCTCCCAGGGAGGGGGGAACACTGAAGCTTTCTTT.

The V call is TRBV10-3, the J call TRBJ2-5; 11 bases are shared with TRBD2. This CDR3 is 16 amino acids long. J was trimmed by 5 bases and V by 2 bases; bases with no gene match: 7. Germline values: CDR1 ENHRY, CDR2 SYGVKD. CDR3: CAISEVAGGRLETQYF. For the CDR3, the DNA is TGTGCCATCAGTGAGGTAGCGGGGGGGCGACTGGAGACCCAGTACTTC.

V gene TRBV7-8 combines with J gene TRBJ2-3; TRBD1 matches at 12 bases. The CDR3 covers 17 residues. CDR1 SGHVS and CDR2 FQNEAQ come from the germline V gene. Trimming cost V 4 bases and J 6 bases; bases outside gene matches: 11. Written as DNA, the CDR3 is TGTGCCAGCAGCTCGTTGGGACAGGGGGCGTTTCAGGATACGCAGTATTTT. Translated: CASSSLGQGAFQDTQYF.

The rearrangement links TRBV19 to TRBJ1-2; TRBD1 agrees at 8 bases. V was clipped by 4 bases and J by 1 base; unmatched bases: 5. Looked up from germline, CDR1 is LNHDA and CDR2 is SQIVND (reference sequence). This CDR3 contains 15 residues. CDR3 DNA sequence: TGTGCCAGTAGTACCCGGGACAGGAGTAACTATGGCTACACCTTC. Translated: CASSTRDRSNYGYTF.

V and J are TRBV5-1 and TRBJ2-2, with 9 bases that match TRBD1. CDR1 is SGHRS and CDR2 is YFSETQ in the germline V gene. The V gene end was trimmed by 0 bases and the J gene end by 4 bases; junction bases not matched to a gene: 4. This CDR3 has 16 amino acids. CDR3 sequence: CASSLVVTGGTGELFF. The CDR3 DNA reads TGCGCCAGCAGCTTGGTGGTGACAGGGGGCACCGGGGAGCTGTTTTTT.

The chain joins TRBV7-9 to TRBJ1-4, with 7 bases lining up with TRBD1. Germline V gene sequence: CDR1 SEHNR, CDR2 FQNEAQ (reference sequence). The CDR3 has 14 residues. Losses at the gene ends were 5 bases for V and 3 bases for J; bases not matched to a gene: 3. The CDR3 DNA sequence: TGTGCCAGCAGCCCACAGGGGTCTAATGAAAAACTGTTTTTT. Its protein is CASSPQGSNEKLFF.

The chain joins TRBV27 to TRBJ1-6; D gene unclear. CDR1 MNHEY and CDR2 SMNVEV come from the germline V gene (reference sequence). The CDR3 covers 14 residues. V lost 7 bases, J lost 3 bases, and 10 bases lay in between. CDR3 bases: TGTGCCAGCACCGGCGGTTTCTATAATTCACCCCTCCACTTT. Its translation is CASTGGFYNSPLHF.

In DNA form, the CDR3 reads TGTGCCAGCAGTTACCTGGGGAGCACTGAAGCTTTCTTT. It encodes CASSYLGSTEAFF. The chain uses TRBV6-5 and TRBJ1-1; D is uncertain. The V gene's germline CDR1 is MNHEY and CDR2 SVGAGI. Trimming pared 2 bases from V and 4 bases from J, leaving 8 bases between. This CDR3 has 13 amino acids.

The DNA for the CDR3 is TGTGCCAGCAGTTTAGGGCGCAGAGCTTTCTTT. Residues: CASSLGRRAFF. The V gene is TRBV28, the J gene TRBJ1-1; no firm D call. Germline loops: CDR1 MDHEN, CDR2 SYDVKM. Trimming left V 2 bases short and J 10 bases short, with 8 bases between. The CDR3 loop spans 11 amino acids.

This chain uses TRBV19 with TRBJ2-2; 13 nucleotides agree with TRBD2. This CDR3 is built from 17 residues. Germline assignment: CDR1 LNHDA and CDR2 SQIVND (reference sequence). Unmatched junction bases numbered 3, after V lost 2 bases and J lost 3 bases. This CDR3 reads CASSIQLAGGHTGELFF. Written as DNA, the CDR3 is TGTGCCAGTAGTATACAACTAGCGGGGGGGCACACCGGGGAGCTGTTTTTT.

The chain carries TRBV11-2 and TRBJ1-4, with D possibly matching TRBD1 (6 bases). There are 12 residues in the CDR3. Trimming removed 3 bases at V and 17 bases at J, with 16 bases between. From germline, CDR1 is SGHAT and CDR2 FQNNGV. CDR3 nucleotides: TGTGCCAGCAGCTTGACTGGACAGAAGCCTTTTTTT. It yields the protein CASSLTGQKPFF.

The J gene is TRBJ1-6, the V gene TRBV29-1; D remains unclear. V was clipped by 5 bases and J by 4 bases, with 9 bases between them. The germline V gene encodes CDR1 SQVTM and CDR2 ANQGSEA. The CDR3 runs 13 residues. CDR3 residues: CSVKEQYNSPLHF. DNA for the CDR3: TGCAGCGTTAAGGAACAGTATAATTCACCCCTCCACTTT.

CDR3 sequence: CASSQEGQGREKLFF. The CDR3 DNA reads as TGTGCCAGCAGCCAAGAGGGACAGGGGAGGGAAAAACTGTTTTTT. The chain couples TRBV4-2 to TRBJ1-4; 10 bases are a match to TRBD1. CDR1 is LGHNA, CDR2 YNFKEQ, per germline. The CDR3 runs 15 residues. With V trimmed by 0 bases and J by 8 bases, 3 bases remained unmatched.